Presented here are 32 T cell receptor beta chains from one specimen sequenced in a study of T cell clonotyping in hematopoietic cell transplantation. As to time point: recipient sample about 28 days before transplant, after cytoreduction. Generated by immunoSEQ multiplex PCR, the TCRdb table keeps only in-frame clones and is missing some. The sample has about 9,000 clones, around 85% seen once. The sequencing used peripheral blood mononuclear cells, collected before stem cell transplant. The receptors here all came from a man aged 55 to 69 with acute myeloid leukemia. Some clones in this sample may be carry-over from other donors' samples.

V usage is TRBV27 and J usage is TRBJ2-7; 12 nucleotides align to TRBD1. Germline CDR1 is MNHEY and CDR2 is SMNVEV (reference sequence). V lost 2 bases to trimming and J lost 2 bases; unmatched junction nucleotides: 1. This CDR3 comprises 15 residues. The CDR3 loop reads CASSLGTGGPYEQYF. The CDR3 DNA reads TGTGCCAGCAGTTTAGGGACAGGGGGCCCCTACGAGCAGTACTTC.

A single count supports this clone. The chain has TRBV28 and TRBJ2-3; maybe TRBD1 (6 bases). CDR3 length: 11 amino acids. CDR1 and CDR2 (germline): MDHEN, SYDVKM. V was pared by 8 bases and J by 4 bases, with 7 bases between. CDR3 in amino acids: CASEGADTQYF. The CDR3 coding sequence is TGTGCCAGCGAGGGGGCAGATACGCAGTATTTT.

The V call is TRBV7-9, the J call TRBJ1-5; D is possibly TRBD1 (5 bases). CDR3 size: 14 residues. V was shortened by 5 bases and J by 4 bases, with 12 bases between the two germline ends. Germline assignment: CDR1 SEHNR and CDR2 FQNEAQ (reference sequence). The CDR3 sequence: CASSPGQDNQPQHF. CDR3 DNA sequence: TGTGCCAGCAGCCCTGGACAAGATAATCAGCCCCAGCATTTT.

The CDR3 DNA is TGTGCCAGCAGCTCATTGACAGGGAGATTCCACGAGCAGTACTTC. This translates into CASSSLTGRFHEQYF. The chain joins TRBV11-2 to TRBJ2-7; 7 bases align to TRBD1. This CDR3 is built from 15 residues. The V gene end was trimmed by 4 bases and the J gene end by 5 bases; junction bases not matched to a gene: 11. Germline V gene lookup returns CDR1 SGHAT and CDR2 FQNNGV.

The chain is built from TRBV2 and TRBJ1-1; perhaps TRBD1 as D (5 bases). CDR3 length: 13 amino acids. Germline CDR1 and CDR2: SNHLY and FYNNEI. The V end lost 6 bases, the J end lost 3 bases, and 11 bases lay between the germline ends. In DNA, the CDR3 is TGTGCCAGCAGCAGGGATTATGACACTGAAGCTTTCTTT. It yields the protein CASSRDYDTEAFF.

There are a few counts of this clone. The rearrangement uses TRBV5-1 and TRBJ2-2; no definite D call. Trimming removed 0 bases from V and 2 bases from J, with 11 bases in between. The CDR3 runs to 16 residues. Germline V gene sequence: CDR1 SGHRS, CDR2 YFSETQ. CDR3 nucleotides: TGCGCCAGCAGCTTGGCCGTAGGAGCCAACACCGGGGAGCTGTTTTTT. Its translation: CASSLAVGANTGELFF.

This chain uses TRBV7-8 with TRBJ2-7; D unresolved. The CDR3 loop spans 18 amino acids. CDR1 is SGHVS and CDR2 is FQNEAQ in the germline V gene. V shed 2 bases and J shed 4 bases, with 24 bases lying between them. The CDR3 reads CASSLFVTVGQSIYEQYF. DNA of the CDR3: TGTGCCAGCAGCTTATTTGTTACGGTGGGCCAATCAATTTACGAGCAGTACTTC.

The V gene is TRBV7-2, the J gene TRBJ2-5; no firm D call. Germline CDR1 is SGHTA and CDR2 is FQGNSA. CDR3 length equals 13 residues. Trimming left V 5 bases short and J 5 bases short, with 12 bases between. The CDR3 here is CASSPRTSETQYF. CDR3 coding DNA: TGTGCCAGCAGCCCTAGGACCTCTGAGACCCAGTACTTC.

This chain connects TRBV27 to TRBJ2-5, with D perhaps assigned TRBD1 or TRBD2 (5 bases each). The germline V and J ends were trimmed by 6 bases and 5 bases, with 10 bases remaining between them. The CDR3 covers 12 residues. Per germline, CDR1 MNHEY and CDR2 SMNVEV (reference sequence). CDR3 sequence (DNA): TGTGCCAGCAGGGGACCTCACGAGACCCAGTACTTC. Translating gives CASRGPHETQYF.

The chain has TRBV27 and TRBJ1-5; D may be TRBD1 (6 bases). The length of the CDR3 is 15 residues. Germline V lookup: CDR1 MNHEY, CDR2 SMNVEV (reference sequence). V gave up 6 bases and J gave up 3 bases, with 15 bases separating them. CDR3 region: CASRHATGNNQPQHF. In nucleotides, the CDR3 is TGTGCCAGCAGGCACGCGACAGGCAACAATCAGCCCCAGCATTTT.

V and J are TRBV6-5 and TRBJ1-2; 9 nucleotides agree with TRBD1. The CDR3 totals 15 residues. V shed 6 bases, J shed 2 bases, and the junction held 7 bases outside the gene matches. CDR1 is MNHEY and CDR2 is SVGAGI in the germline V gene. The DNA of the CDR3 is TGTGCCAGCAGCCGGGACAGGGAACTCAACTATGGCTACACCTTC. This encodes CASSRDRELNYGYTF.

V is TRBV6-1 and J is TRBJ2-7; 7 bases line up with TRBD2. V lost 7 bases, J lost 4 bases, and 10 bases stayed unmatched. CDR3 length equals 14 residues. The V gene's germline CDR1 is MNHNS and CDR2 SASEGT. For the CDR3, the DNA is TGTGCCAGCACTAGGTCGGGGGGTGGGTACGAGCAGTACTTC. It yields the protein CASTRSGGGYEQYF.

The chain couples TRBV29-1 to TRBJ2-1; 8 bases are shared with TRBD2. Germline V gene data show CDR1 as SQVTM and CDR2 as ANQGSEA. V dropped 7 bases and J dropped 0; count of bases not matched to a gene: 2. This CDR3 is 13 amino acids long. CDR3 in amino acids: CSARGGSYNEQFF. CDR3 nucleotide sequence: TGCAGCGCACGGGGGGGCTCCTACAATGAGCAGTTCTTC.

The chain has TRBV11-2 and TRBJ1-1; the D is unclear. Between the trimmed V and J ends, which lost 5 bases and 7 bases, there was a span of 14 bases. The germline V gene has CDR1 SGHAT and CDR2 FQNNGV. The CDR3 loop spans 13 amino acids. The CDR3 coding sequence is TGTGCCAGCAGCCCGAGGAGTGGGGATGAAGCTTTCTTT. This sequence encodes CASSPRSGDEAFF.

The chain employs TRBV5-6 and TRBJ1-5, with D possibly TRBD1 on 6 matching bases. Trimming stripped 4 bases from V and 0 bases from J, with 8 bases between. CDR1 is SGHDT, CDR2 YYEEEE, per germline. The CDR3 spans 14 residues. The CDR3 spells CASSLQGSNQPQHF. The CDR3 nucleotides are TGTGCCAGCAGCCTACAGGGTAGCAATCAGCCCCAGCATTTT.

V usage is TRBV7-6 and J usage is TRBJ2-1, with D uncertain. The germline gives CDR1 SGHVS, CDR2 FNYEAQ. The V gene lost 2 bases and the J gene lost 6 bases, with 5 bases spanning the gap. The CDR3 runs to 12 residues. The CDR3: CASSLSGNEQFF. The DNA of the CDR3 is TGTGCCAGCAGCTTATCTGGCAATGAGCAGTTCTTC.

The table lists this clone with a few counts. The rearrangement links TRBV5-1 to TRBJ1-2; 11 bases are a match to TRBD1. The trim removed 3 bases at V and 0 bases at J, leaving 7 bases unmatched. CDR1 is SGHRS and CDR2 is YFSETQ in the germline V gene. This CDR3 is built from 17 residues. The CDR3 loop reads CASSSPGTGGANYGYTF. The CDR3 bases are TGCGCCAGCAGCTCCCCTGGGACAGGGGGGGCTAACTATGGCTACACCTTC.

This CDR3 reads CAWTGSNTEAFF. The CDR3 nucleotides read TGTGCCTGGACGGGATCAAACACTGAAGCTTTCTTT. The chain joins TRBV30 to TRBJ1-1; no clear D gene. Trimming stripped 4 bases from V and 2 bases from J, with 8 bases between. The CDR3 covers 12 residues. Germline assignment: CDR1 GTSNPN and CDR2 SVGIG (reference sequence). Drawing the rest from reference TRBV30 and TRBJ1-1, the complete variable domain is SQTIHQWPATLVQPVGSPLSLECTVEGTSNPNLYWYRQAAGRGLQLLFYSVGIGQISSEVPQNLSASRPQDRQFILSSKKLLLSDSGFYLCAWTGSNTEAFFGQGTRLTVV.

This chain uses TRBV6-5 with TRBJ2-2; D may be TRBD1 (5 bases). The CDR3 is 14 amino acids. The V end lost 4 bases, the J end lost 6 bases, and 12 bases lay between the germline ends. The germline V gene has CDR1 MNHEY and CDR2 SVGAGI. CDR3 in amino acids: CASSLTEYSGELFF. The CDR3 DNA reads as TGTGCCAGCAGTTTGACAGAGTATTCCGGGGAGCTGTTTTTT.

The chain recombines TRBV28 with TRBJ2-2; 9 nucleotides line up with TRBD1. V lost 6 bases, J lost 4 bases, and 9 bases stayed unmatched. The germline gives CDR1 MDHEN, CDR2 SYDVKM. CDR3 size: 16 residues. The CDR3 DNA sequence: TGTGCCAGCAGGAGACCGGGACAGGGAAGCACCGGGGAGCTGTTTTTT. This gives the protein CASRRPGQGSTGELFF.

This clone rates as hyperexpanded. The chain recombines TRBV5-1 with TRBJ1-1; D remains unclear. The CDR3 is made up of 15 amino acids. V gave up 2 bases and J gave up 4 bases, with 15 bases separating them. The germline gives CDR1 SGHRS, CDR2 YFSETQ. The chain's CDR3 is CASSLREEESTEAFF. The CDR3 DNA is TGCGCCAGCAGCTTAAGGGAGGAGGAGAGCACTGAAGCTTTCTTT. Based on the CDR3 plus reference TRBV5-1 and TRBJ1-1, the full variable domain is KAGVTQTPRYLIKTRGQQVTLSCSPISGHRSVSWYQQTPGQGLQFLFEYFSETQRNKGNFPGRFSGRQFSNSRSEMNVSTLELGDSALYLCASSLREEESTEAFFGQGTRLTVV.

In its sample, this clone was seen a few times. The chain uses TRBV6-5 and TRBJ2-2; D uncertain. Trimming took off 2 bases at V and 1 base at J, with 11 bases between the two ends. The CDR3 consists of 16 residues. CDR1 MNHEY and CDR2 SVGAGI come from the germline V gene. Here the CDR3 reads CASSYKARVNTGELFF. The DNA of the CDR3 is TGTGCCAGCAGTTACAAGGCTAGAGTGAACACCGGGGAGCTGTTTTTT.

The V gene is TRBV6-5, the J gene TRBJ1-6, with D uncertain. CDR1 and CDR2 (germline): MNHEY, SVGAGI. The CDR3 extends over 11 amino acids. Trimming shortened V by 3 bases and J by 14 bases, and 8 bases separated the two germline ends. As DNA, the CDR3 is TGTGCCAGCAGTTATGGAGGGACCCTCCACTTT. Translated, it gives CASSYGGTLHF.

By frequency in the sample, this clone is medium-sized. The gene calls are TRBV9 and TRBJ2-5, with a weak D call TRBD1 (6 bases). Deletions cut 2 bases from V and 4 bases from J, with 12 bases between. CDR3 length: 14 amino acids. CDR1 SGDLS and CDR2 YYNGEE come from the germline V gene. The CDR3 sequence is CASSVMGALETQYF. In DNA, the CDR3 is TGTGCCAGCAGCGTCATGGGGGCCCTAGAGACCCAGTACTTC.

The gene calls are TRBV2 and TRBJ2-1, with 9 bases that match TRBD2. This CDR3 has 11 amino acids. Germline CDR1 and CDR2: SNHLY and FYNNEI. J was trimmed by 14 bases and V by 8 bases; bases with no gene match: 7. CDR3 sequence (DNA): TGTGCCAGCGATTCGGGACTAGCTGAGTTCTTC. This translates into CASDSGLAEFF.

The chain employs TRBV2 and TRBJ2-3, with 7 bases that match TRBD2. The CDR3 consists of 16 residues. Trimming cost V 4 bases and J 0 bases; bases outside gene matches: 7. CDR1 and CDR2 from the germline V gene are SNHLY and FYNNEI. This chain's CDR3 is CASSAGDYASTDTQYF. The CDR3 nucleotides are TGTGCCAGCAGTGCCGGGGACTATGCTAGCACAGATACGCAGTATTTT.

The count of this clone is one. CDR3 coding DNA: TGTGCCAGCAGCCACGACTTAGCGGGGGCTTTCACAGATACGCAGTATTTT. Its translation: CASSHDLAGAFTDTQYF. The J gene is TRBJ2-3, the V gene TRBV13; 9 bases agree with TRBD2. The V gene's germline CDR1 is PRHDT and CDR2 FYEKMQ (reference sequence). J gave up 2 bases and V 5 bases, and 11 bases lay outside the gene matches. The CDR3 covers 17 residues.

The chain recombines TRBV30 with TRBJ1-1, with a possible D match to TRBD1 (5 bases). The CDR3 consists of 12 residues. V was trimmed by 2 bases and J by 10 bases, leaving 14 bases between them. CDR1 GTSNPN and CDR2 SVGIG come from the germline V gene (reference sequence). As DNA, the CDR3 is TGTGCCTGGAGTCCGACAGTTTACGGAGCTTTCTTT. It codes for CAWSPTVYGAFF.

The rearrangement uses TRBV30 and TRBJ1-1, with TRBD1 matching 9 bases. The junction had 4 bases not matched to a gene; V was cut back by 1 base and J by 7 bases. The CDR3 totals 13 residues. Germline lookup yields CDR1 GTSNPN and CDR2 SVGIG (reference sequence). DNA of the CDR3: TGTGCCTGGAGTGCACAGGGGGCAGGTGAAGCTTTCTTT. Its protein is CAWSAQGAGEAFF. The full variable domain, its missing parts supplied by reference TRBV30 and TRBJ1-1, is SQTIHQWPATLVQPVGSPLSLECTVEGTSNPNLYWYRQAAGRGLQLLFYSVGIGQISSEVPQNLSASRPQDRQFILSSKKLLLSDSGFYLCAWSAQGAGEAFFGQGTRLTVV.

The chain carries TRBV10-2 and TRBJ2-3; 16 bases fit TRBD2. V shed 6 bases and J 2 bases; nucleotides not matched to a gene: 5. This CDR3 contains 17 residues. CDR1 is WSHSY, CDR2 SAAADI, per germline. In DNA form, the CDR3 reads TGCGCCAGCAGCCTCGGGACTAGCGGGGGGGCCACAGATACGCAGTATTTT. Amino acid sequence: CASSLGTSGGATDTQYF.

The V gene is TRBV29-1, the J gene TRBJ1-1; TRBD1 might be the D (6 bases). This CDR3 has 11 residues. Germline values: CDR1 SQVTM, CDR2 ANQGSEA. Trimming removed 5 bases at V and 9 bases at J, with 13 bases between. The CDR3 bases are TGCAGCGTTCTCCCCGGGACAAAAGCTTTCTTT. Residues: CSVLPGTKAFF.

V gene TRBV7-9 combines with J gene TRBJ2-1; 11 bases are a match to TRBD2. The CDR3 is made up of 19 amino acids. The ends lost 1 base at V and 1 base at J; junction bases unmatched: 9. Germline CDR1 SEHNR, CDR2 FQNEAQ (reference sequence). This chain's CDR3 is CASSLDLSGTSGSYNEQFF. The CDR3 DNA reads TGTGCCAGCAGCTTAGACCTGAGTGGGACTAGCGGTTCCTACAATGAGCAGTTCTTC.